These 18 T cell receptor beta chains were sequenced from one sample in a study of cytomegalovirus exposure and HLA in healthy donors. 60 Vbeta and 13 Jbeta primers were used in PCR. TCRdb's table, derived via immunoSEQ multiplex PCR, lists solely in-frame clones and lacks some. This sample has around 97,000 clones, with approximately 73% found just once. The sample was PBMCs. The receptors stem from a woman aged 18-29 years in good health and CMV-seropositive.

This clone has a handful of counts. The V and J genes are TRBV4-3 and TRBJ2-2; TRBD1 agrees at 7 bases. The CDR3 spans 18 residues. The trim removed 6 bases at V and 2 bases at J, leaving 15 bases unmatched. The germline CDR1 and CDR2 sequences are LGHNA and YSLEER. CDR3 DNA sequence: TGCGCCAGCAGTCCCGACAGGGAGATCCCAATAAACACCGGGGAGCTGTTTTTT. It is translated as CASSPDREIPINTGELFF.

V and J are TRBV7-2 and TRBJ1-5; D not resolved. Trimming took off 3 bases at V and 1 base at J, with 10 bases between the two ends. Germline V CDR1 and CDR2: SGHTA, FQGNSA. The CDR3 is 15 residues long. The CDR3 DNA reads as TGTGCCAGCAGCTTCAGTGCTTCGAGCAATCAGCCCCAGCATTTT. This translates into CASSFSASSNQPQHF.

This clone has a single count. CDR3 DNA sequence: TGTGCCAGTACCGGACAGATGGTGAACACTGAAGCTTTCTTT. As protein: CASTGQMVNTEAFF. The chain couples TRBV19 to TRBJ1-1; the D gene is possibly TRBD1 (6 bases). Germline V gene lookup returns CDR1 LNHDA and CDR2 SQIVND (reference sequence). CDR3 length equals 14 residues. V lost 7 bases and J 0 bases, leaving 12 bases between the germline ends.

The chain has TRBV13 and TRBJ1-5; D not certain. This CDR3 is 12 amino acids long. V was clipped by 5 bases and J by 4 bases, with 6 bases between them. The germline CDR1 and CDR2 sequences are PRHDT and FYEKMQ (reference sequence). CDR3 coding DNA: TGTGCCAGCAGCCTCGTAAATCAGCCCCAGCATTTT. It codes for CASSLVNQPQHF.

The gene calls are TRBV7-6 and TRBJ2-7; no firm D call. This CDR3 has 13 amino acids. V lost 0 bases, J lost 2 bases, and 5 bases lay in between. The germline CDR1 and CDR2 sequences are SGHVS and FNYEAQ. In nucleotides, the CDR3 is TGTGCCAGCAGCTTAGCCCTTACCTACGAGCAGTACTTC. It translates to CASSLALTYEQYF.

The rearrangement joins TRBV28 to TRBJ2-1; 10 bases match TRBD2. J gave up 5 bases and V 2 bases, and 9 bases lay outside the gene matches. The CDR3 has 17 amino acids. Germline assignment: CDR1 MDHEN and CDR2 SYDVKM. The CDR3 protein is CASSLLQLAGTNNEQFF. Written as DNA, the CDR3 is TGTGCCAGCAGTTTACTACAACTAGCGGGGACAAACAATGAGCAGTTCTTC.

CDR3 residues: CAILPDEAPINEQFF. The CDR3 region has the DNA TGTGCCATCCTACCCGACGAGGCGCCCATCAATGAGCAGTTCTTC. The chain has TRBV10-3 and TRBJ2-1; no clear D gene. Germline lookup yields CDR1 ENHRY and CDR2 SYGVKD. The V end lost 8 bases, the J end lost 6 bases, and 20 bases lay between the germline ends. The length of the CDR3 is 15 residues.

This chain links TRBV7-2 with TRBJ2-7; TRBD2 matches 16 bases. The CDR3 length is 17 residues. After removal of 5 bases from V and 6 bases from J, the junction contained 10 bases not matched to a gene. Germline loops: CDR1 SGHTA, CDR2 FQGNSA. The CDR3 loop is CASSGGLAGGALGEQYF. The DNA of the CDR3 is TGTGCCAGCAGCGGGGGACTAGCGGGAGGGGCCCTAGGCGAGCAGTACTTC. The whole variable domain, filled in from reference TRBV7-2 and TRBJ2-7, reads GAGVSQSPSNKVTEKGKDVELRCDPISGHTALYWYRQSLGQGLEFLIYFQGNSAPDKSGLPSDRFSAERTGGSVSTLTIQRTQQEDSAVYLCASSGGLAGGALGEQYFGPGTRLTVT.

V gene TRBV7-9 combines with J gene TRBJ2-1; TRBD2 matches 12 bases. The CDR3 loop spans 19 amino acids. Trimming cost V 5 bases and J 0 bases; bases outside gene matches: 11. Per germline, CDR1 SEHNR and CDR2 FQNEAQ (reference sequence). The CDR3 DNA reads TGTGCCAGCAGCCCCCAGGCACTAGCGGGGGGAAGCTCCTACAATGAGCAGTTCTTC. Translating it yields CASSPQALAGGSSYNEQFF. The entire variable domain, with the rest obtained from reference TRBV7-9 and TRBJ2-1, is as follows: DTGVSQNPRHKITKRGQNVTFRCDPISEHNRLYWYRQTLGQGPEFLTYFQNEAQLEKSRLLSDRFSAERPKGSFSTLEIQRTEQGDSAMYLCASSPQALAGGSSYNEQFFGPGTRLTVL.

This clone was detected a few times. The chain links TRBV7-8 to TRBJ2-7, with TRBD2 identical over 16 bases. V shed 4 bases and J 3 bases; nucleotides not matched to a gene: 6. The CDR3 is 17 amino acids. The V gene's germline CDR1 is SGHVS and CDR2 FQNEAQ. The DNA of the CDR3 is TGTGCCAGCAGCTCCGGGACTAGCGGGAGGGAGTTCTACGAGCAGTACTTC. Encoded protein: CASSSGTSGREFYEQYF.

This clone appeared once. The CDR3 loop is CASSFGTDTEAFF. Here the CDR3 DNA reads TGCGCCAGCAGCTTTGGGACAGACACTGAAGCTTTCTTT. The genes are TRBV5-1 and TRBJ1-1; 7 positions agree with TRBD1. The trim removed 2 bases at V and 3 bases at J, leaving 1 base unmatched. Per germline, CDR1 SGHRS and CDR2 YFSETQ. This CDR3 contains 13 residues.

With regard to this clone: One end of the junction is discordant with germline, which a read error may explain. The chain is built from TRBV5-1 and TRBJ2-3; TRBD1 matches 7 bases. Germline CDR1 and CDR2: SGHRS and YFSETQ. This CDR3 spans 14 amino acids. In DNA, the CDR3 is TGCGCCAGCAGCTTGGCGGGACAGTTGGATATGCAGTATTTT. It codes for CASSLAGQLDMQYF.

The chain recombines TRBV7-8 with TRBJ2-5; D may be TRBD2 (7 bases). The CDR3 spans 15 residues. V gave up 0 bases and J gave up 9 bases, with 17 bases separating them. In germline, CDR1 is SGHVS, CDR2 FQNEAQ. This chain's CDR3 is CASSLAGGPLGAQYF. CDR3 sequence (DNA): TGTGCCAGCAGCTTAGCCGGGGGGCCCCTCGGGGCCCAGTACTTC.

The chain employs TRBV15 and TRBJ2-1, with 7 positions matching TRBD2. Trimming cost V 1 base and J 0 bases; bases outside gene matches: 9. The CDR3 runs 18 residues. Germline values: CDR1 LNHNV, CDR2 YYDKDF (reference sequence). The DNA for the CDR3 is TGTGCCACCAGCAGAGGAGGGGTGGGGGGGAGCTCCTACAATGAGCAGTTCTTC. Protein product: CATSRGGVGGSSYNEQFF.

CDR3 amino acids: CASSSVRVGNEQFF. CDR3 DNA sequence: TGTGCCAGCAGTTCGGTCAGGGTGGGCAATGAGCAGTTCTTC. The gene calls are TRBV6-5 and TRBJ2-1; tentatively, D is TRBD1 (5 bases). Germline loops: CDR1 MNHEY, CDR2 SVGAGI. CDR3 length equals 14 residues. The V gene lost 4 bases and the J gene lost 6 bases, with 13 bases spanning the gap.

The chain uses TRBV7-9 and TRBJ1-2; TRBD1 matches at 9 bases. This CDR3 has 12 residues. V gave up 1 base and J gave up 14 bases; unmatched junction bases: 5. Germline lookup yields CDR1 SEHNR and CDR2 FQNEAQ (reference sequence). The CDR3 reads CASSLVEGQGTF. CDR3 in DNA: TGTGCCAGCAGCTTAGTAGAAGGACAGGGGACCTTC.

V usage is TRBV7-6 and J usage is TRBJ2-5; possible D gene TRBD2, 5 bases. V lost 2 bases and J 4 bases, leaving 8 bases between the germline ends. CDR3 length: 13 residues. From germline, CDR1 is SGHVS and CDR2 FNYEAQ. CDR3 in DNA: TGTGCCAGCAGCTTACTTGAGGGAGAGACCCAGTACTTC. Its protein product is CASSLLEGETQYF.

The gene calls are TRBV5-4 and TRBJ1-4; a possible D gene is TRBD1 (6 bases). The CDR3 has 15 amino acids. Between the trimmed V and J ends, which lost 6 bases and 4 bases, there was a span of 16 bases. Germline lookup yields CDR1 SGHNT and CDR2 YYREEE (reference sequence). This CDR3 is CASTSREGGNEKLFF. The CDR3 nucleotides read TGTGCCAGCACCTCCCGGGAGGGGGGTAATGAAAAACTGTTTTTT.